The sequence of this T cell receptor beta chain was determined in a study of blood T cell repertoires in COVID-19. In the study overall: Both acute and convalescent COVID-19 samples were obtained from the United States, Italy and Spain. T cells, B-cell-depleted T cells, or PBMCs supplied cDNA or gDNA.

Authors' analysis steps: Reference gene primer amplification gave estimated nucleated cell counts. TCRdb's copy holds only in-frame clones and misses some; the assay was immunoSEQ multiplex PCR. V, J and clone size are those of that table, while D and trimming were read from the DNA. The top ten hold about a tenth of the sample, which has 130,000 to 150,000 clones, around 84% seen once. V shed 2 bases and J 1 base; nucleotides not matched to a gene: 4. There are 16 residues in the CDR3. The germline V gene encodes CDR1 SGHRS and CDR2 YFSETQ. The sequence came from a man aged 55 to 70 with active or convalescent COVID-19. The material sequenced was peripheral blood. This chain links TRBV5-1 with TRBJ2-2; 8 bases map to TRBD1. The CDR3 DNA follows: TGCGCCAGCAGCTTCCGACAGGGGCTGAACACCGGGGAGCTGTTTTTT. Amino acid sequence: CASSFRQGLNTGELFF.